The 32 T cell receptor beta chains given below trace back to one sample, sequenced in a study of blood T cells in healthy people across ages. For the second PCR, which ran for roughly 6 to 12 cycles, a sample-barcoded 5' primer and a J-beta primer mix were used. TCRdb passed the 5' RACE reads through MiXCR, listing each CDR3 protein once. The sample lists approximately 600,000 distinct CDR3 sequences; under 65% were seen once. Specimen: blood. The source is a man aged 55 to 70 in good health.

The chain uses TRBV25-1 and TRBJ1-5; D is undetermined. Trimming pared 5 bases from V and 4 bases from J, leaving 9 bases between. CDR3 length: 13 residues. Per the germline V gene, CDR1 is MGHDK and CDR2 is SYGVNS. This CDR3 reads CASSSNLNQPQHF. The CDR3 DNA is TGTGCCAGCAGTTCGAACCTAAATCAGCCCCAGCATTTT.

V usage is TRBV7-9 and J usage is TRBJ2-7; D unclear. The end of the DNA fits TRBJ2-5 better, so the J call may be wrong. Germline lookup yields CDR1 SEHNR and CDR2 FQNEAQ (reference sequence). The CDR3 totals 12 residues. The CDR3, as DNA: TGTGCCAGCAGCTTAGCTGTTGAGACCCAGTACTTC. Encoded protein: CASSLAVETQYF.

This clonotype was detected only a few times. The gene calls are TRBV20-1 and TRBJ2-5, with TRBD2 matching over 9 bases. CDR3 length equals 16 residues. From germline, CDR1 is DFQATT and CDR2 SNEGSKA (reference sequence). Trimming at V came to 1 base and at J to 5 bases, leaving 11 bases not matched to a gene. The CDR3: CSARGPAGGHLETQYF. For the CDR3, the DNA is TGCAGTGCTAGAGGGCCTGCGGGGGGGCATTTGGAGACCCAGTACTTC.

This clonotype was observed a few times. The CDR3 DNA follows: TGTGCCAGCAGCCCCGGGACAGGGGTCTACGAGCAGTACTTC. Its protein product is CASSPGTGVYEQYF. The chain uses TRBV7-9 and TRBJ2-7; 10 positions agree with TRBD1. V trimming: 5 bases; J trimming: 3 bases; junction bases outside the gene matches: 4. The CDR3 spans 14 residues. CDR1 and CDR2 (germline): SEHNR, FQNEAQ (reference sequence).

This clonotype has more than one count but fewer than ten. The rearrangement uses TRBV14 and TRBJ2-1; D uncertain. The CDR3 sequence is 14 residues long. The V gene's germline CDR1 is SGHDN and CDR2 FVKESK. The V and J ends lost 0 bases and 7 bases respectively, with 10 bases between them. This CDR3 is CASSQDQVFNEQFF. The DNA of the CDR3 is TGTGCCAGCAGCCAAGACCAAGTTTTTAATGAGCAGTTCTTC. The full variable domain, completed using reference TRBV14 and TRBJ2-1, is EAGVTQFPSHSVIEKGQTVTLRCDPISGHDNLYWYRRVMGKEIKFLLHFVKESKQDESGMPNNRFLAERTGGTYSTLKVQPAELEDSGVYFCASSQDQVFNEQFFGPGTRLTVL.

This rearrangement joins TRBV5-1 to TRBJ2-5; D possibly matches TRBD1 or TRBD2 (6 bases each). This CDR3 is built from 16 residues. Trimming stripped 6 bases from V and 3 bases from J, with 21 bases between. Germline lookup yields CDR1 SGHRS and CDR2 YFSETQ. CDR3 sequence (DNA): TGCGCCAGCACAAGCTCGGGGGCCTATAATAAAGAGACCCAGTACTTC. This gives the protein CASTSSGAYNKETQYF.

The CDR3 spells CASNRDASRWSDAFF. CDR3 bases: TGTGCCAGCAACCGCGACGCCTCCAGGTGGTCGGATGCTTTCTTT. The V gene is TRBV9, the J gene TRBJ1-1; D gene unclear. The V end lost 6 bases, the J end lost 11 bases, and 26 bases lay between the germline ends. This CDR3 region has 15 residues. Germline V lookup: CDR1 SGDLS, CDR2 YYNGEE.

This clonotype was observed at least ten times. CDR3 coding DNA: TGTGCCAGCAGCCAATCCCGACAGGCCTCCTACGAGCAGTACTTC. It specifies CASSQSRQASYEQYF. The J gene is TRBJ2-7, the V gene TRBV3-1; D might be TRBD1 (6 bases). The CDR3 is made up of 15 amino acids. Looked up from germline, CDR1 is LGHDT and CDR2 is YNNKEL (reference sequence). V was trimmed by 2 bases and J by 0 bases, leaving 11 bases between them.

This clonotype was seen more than once but under ten times. The rearrangement links TRBV9 to TRBJ2-6; no definite D call. V was shortened by 0 bases and J by 1 base, with 8 bases between the two germline ends. Germline CDR1 SGDLS, CDR2 YYNGEE. There are 16 residues in the CDR3. The CDR3, as DNA: TGTGCCAGCAGCGTAGTAAGCCCGTCTGGGGCCAACGTCCTGACTTTC. This codes for CASSVVSPSGANVLTF.

The J gene is TRBJ2-1, the V gene TRBV2; 8 bases map to TRBD2. Trimming removed 6 bases from V and 4 bases from J; junction bases left unmatched: 8. Germline loops: CDR1 SNHLY, CDR2 FYNNEI. The CDR3 runs to 15 residues. CDR3 sequence reads: CASRMGLVRYNEQFF. As DNA, the CDR3 is TGTGCCAGCAGAATGGGACTAGTAAGGTACAATGAGCAGTTCTTC. Complete variable domain (other parts from reference TRBV2 and TRBJ2-1): EPEVTQTPSHQVTQMGQEVILRCVPISNHLYFYWYRQILGQKVEFLVSFYNNEISEKSEIFDDQFSVERPDGSNFTLKIRSTKLEDSAMYFCASRMGLVRYNEQFFGPGTRLTVL.

This clonotype was recorded a few times. J is TRBJ2-5 and V is TRBV14, with TRBD1 as a possible D gene (5 bases). There are 16 residues in the CDR3. V lost 4 bases, J lost 0 bases, and 15 bases lay in between. The germline gives CDR1 SGHDN, CDR2 FVKESK. The CDR3: CASSLIDRAHQETQYF. CDR3 coding DNA: TGTGCCAGCAGCCTCATCGACAGAGCGCACCAAGAGACCCAGTACTTC.

The V and J genes are TRBV4-1 and TRBJ2-3; TRBD2 aligns across 10 bases. V shed 0 bases, J shed 0 bases, and the junction held 9 bases outside the gene matches. The CDR3 length is 19 residues. The germline gives CDR1 MGHRA, CDR2 YSYEKL. This CDR3 reads CASSQDLVAGGTSTDTQYF. CDR3 DNA sequence: TGCGCCAGCAGCCAAGATCTAGTAGCGGGGGGAACTAGCACAGATACGCAGTATTTT.

This chain connects TRBV15 to TRBJ2-3, with TRBD2 matching over 8 bases. Germline V gene sequence: CDR1 LNHNV, CDR2 YYDKDF (reference sequence). Unmatched junction bases numbered 13, after V lost 9 bases and J lost 2 bases. The CDR3 contains 16 residues. The CDR3 protein is CATYRPPGGHTDTQYF. Written as DNA, the CDR3 is TGTGCCACGTACCGGCCCCCGGGGGGGCACACAGATACGCAGTATTTT.

This clonotype was seen a few times. This chain connects TRBV12-3 or TRBV12-4 to TRBJ2-6; 7 bases fit TRBD2. Unmatched junction bases numbered 5, after V lost 1 base and J lost 2 bases. CDR3 length: 17 amino acids. The CDR3 reads CASSLGGGGTGANVLTF. The CDR3, as DNA: TGTGCCAGCAGTTTAGGTGGCGGGGGTACTGGGGCCAACGTCCTGACTTTC.

This chain joins TRBV2 and TRBJ2-2; 7 bases agree with TRBD1. Per the germline V gene, CDR1 is SNHLY and CDR2 is FYNNEI. The CDR3 spans 14 residues. V shed 7 bases, J shed 7 bases, and the junction held 9 bases outside the gene matches. CDR3 region: CASNGRGIVGELFF. The DNA of the CDR3 is TGTGCCAGCAATGGCAGGGGGATAGTCGGGGAGCTGTTTTTT.

J is TRBJ1-2 and V is TRBV13; tentative D call: TRBD1 (5 bases). This CDR3 spans 16 amino acids. Trimming removed 5 bases at V and 7 bases at J, with 23 bases between. The germline CDR1 and CDR2 sequences are PRHDT and FYEKMQ (reference sequence). The CDR3 bases are TGTGCCAGCAGCCCTGGGACGGTTCATGGCTGGGGTGGCTACACCTTC. Translating gives CASSPGTVHGWGGYTF.

J is TRBJ2-1 and V is TRBV6-2 or TRBV6-3, with 8 positions matching TRBD1. This CDR3 has 14 residues. The germline V gene encodes CDR1 MNHEY and CDR2 SVGEGT. Losses at the gene ends were 2 bases for V and 7 bases for J; bases not matched to a gene: 4. The CDR3 here is CASSYGTGRNEQFF. The CDR3 bases are TGTGCCAGCAGTTACGGGACAGGTAGGAATGAGCAGTTCTTC.

The genes are TRBV7-6 and TRBJ2-7; the D gene is possibly TRBD2 (5 bases). V dropped 9 bases and J dropped 2 bases, with 20 bases sitting between them. The CDR3 contains 15 residues. Germline CDR1 reads SGHVS; CDR2 reads FNYEAQ. The CDR3 nucleotides read TGTGCCAGGGCCCCCGTACTAGATGAAACCTACGAGCAGTACTTC. Its translation is CARAPVLDETYEQYF.

This clonotype was observed a handful of times. The chain combines TRBV6-2 or TRBV6-3 with TRBJ2-5, with TRBD1 as a possible D gene (7 bases). The end of the DNA is better explained by TRBJ2-7, so the J call may be wrong. The CDR3 spans 17 residues. CDR1 and CDR2 from the germline V gene are MNHEY and SVGEGT. The CDR3 is CASSYSRSRGAIYEQYF. The CDR3 DNA reads TGTGCCAGCAGTTACTCGAGAAGCAGGGGGGCCATCTACGAGCAGTACTTC.

This chain links TRBV29-1 with TRBJ2-4; D is possibly TRBD1 (8 bases). TRBJ2-5 explains the end of the DNA better; the J call may be wrong. CDR3 length equals 13 residues. Germline V gives CDR1 SQVTM, CDR2 ANQGSEA. This chain's CDR3 is CSGATGGDETQYF. The DNA of the CDR3 is TGCAGCGGTGCCACAGGGGGGGATGAGACCCAGTACTTC.

In this sample, this clonotype turned up once. The chain joins TRBV3-1 to TRBJ2-4; D possibly corresponds to TRBD2 (5 bases). The better agreement between TRBJ2-7 and the DNA end casts doubt on the J call. CDR1 and CDR2 (germline): LGHDT, YNNKEL (reference sequence). The CDR3 runs 14 residues. The CDR3: CASSQAPSSGEQYF. Here the CDR3 DNA reads TGTGCCAGCAGCCAAGCCCCCTCGAGCGGCGAGCAGTACTTC.

This clonotype was counted only a few times. This chain joins TRBV10-3 and TRBJ2-4; D gene unclear. Germline-derived CDR1 and CDR2 are ENHRY and SYGVKD. Trimming removed 6 bases at V and 5 bases at J, with 11 bases between. The CDR3 totals 13 residues. The chain's CDR3 is CAIRAPVENIQYF. Here the CDR3 DNA reads TGTGCCATCAGGGCCCCGGTTGAAAACATTCAGTACTTC.

This clonotype was seen a few times. J is TRBJ2-7 and V is TRBV11-2; D may be TRBD1 (5 bases). The CDR3 runs to 15 residues. The ends were cut back, 2 bases at V and 1 base at J, with 12 bases in the middle. The germline gives CDR1 SGHAT, CDR2 FQNNGV. The CDR3 loop is CASSLYADTSYEQYF. The DNA for the CDR3 is TGTGCCAGCAGCTTATATGCGGACACTTCCTACGAGCAGTACTTC.

This rearrangement joins TRBV5-1 to TRBJ2-7, with TRBD1 identical over 7 bases. The J call could be wrong; TRBJ2-5 is a better fit for the DNA end. This CDR3 is 14 amino acids long. CDR1 is SGHRS and CDR2 is YFSETQ in the germline V gene. The CDR3: CASSSTGDRETQYF. The DNA of the CDR3 is TGCGCCAGCAGCTCAACAGGGGATCGGGAGACCCAGTACTTC.

The genes are TRBV12-3 or TRBV12-4 and TRBJ1-6, with a tentative D call TRBD1 (6 bases). The length of the CDR3 is 13 residues. V shed 8 bases and J shed 9 bases, with 14 bases lying between them. CDR3 amino acids: CASSVRGGSPLHF. DNA for the CDR3: TGTGCCAGCTCCGTTAGAGGGGGTTCACCCCTCCACTTT.

The chain links TRBV6-5 to TRBJ2-3; D is unresolved. The CDR3 has 13 amino acids. Germline lookup yields CDR1 MNHEY and CDR2 SVGAGI. Trimming left V 0 bases short and J 10 bases short, with 11 bases between. The CDR3 region has the DNA TGTGCCAGCAGTTACTCGATCGGCTGGGCGCAGTATTTT. It codes for CASSYSIGWAQYF.

The rearrangement links TRBV5-1 to TRBJ2-3; 13 bases are shared with TRBD2. Trimming cost V 4 bases and J 3 bases; bases outside gene matches: 5. The CDR3 runs to 16 residues. Germline loops: CDR1 SGHRS, CDR2 YFSETQ. The DNA for the CDR3 is TGCGCCAGCAGCATCGGACTAGCGGGAGTTACAGATACGCAGTATTTT. This gives the protein CASSIGLAGVTDTQYF.

This chain uses TRBV5-1 with TRBJ2-5, with D tentatively TRBD1 (8 bases). The CDR3 runs to 16 residues. Germline CDR1 reads SGHRS; CDR2 reads YFSETQ. Trimming pared 7 bases from V and 5 bases from J, leaving 24 bases between. The CDR3 nucleotides read TGCGCCAGCGCCCTCGGGGGGACAGGAGTAAGGGAGACCCAGTACTTC. Translation gives CASALGGTGVRETQYF.

The chain uses TRBV28 and TRBJ2-1; 15 bases fit TRBD2. Germline loops: CDR1 MDHEN, CDR2 SYDVKM. Trimming took 4 bases from V and 9 from J; bases not matched to a gene: 10. The CDR3 length is 17 residues. The CDR3 nucleotides read TGTGCCAGCAGTTCGGCCCTTGGACTAGCGGGGGGGCGTGAGCAGTTCTTC. Protein sequence: CASSSALGLAGGREQFF.

This clonotype occurred many times. The chain couples TRBV7-9 to TRBJ1-4; D not resolved. Germline lookup yields CDR1 SEHNR and CDR2 FQNEAQ (reference sequence). V was trimmed by 5 bases and J by 4 bases, leaving 14 bases between them. The length of the CDR3 is 15 residues. CDR3 nucleotides: TGTGCCAGCAGCCCTGACTGGTCCGGTAATGAAAAACTGTTTTTT. Amino acid sequence: CASSPDWSGNEKLFF. The full variable domain, its missing parts supplied by reference TRBV7-9 and TRBJ1-4, is DTGVSQNPRHKITKRGQNVTFRCDPISEHNRLYWYRQTLGQGPEFLTYFQNEAQLEKSRLLSDRFSAERPKGSFSTLEIQRTEQGDSAMYLCASSPDWSGNEKLFFGSGTQLSVL.

This clonotype was observed a handful of times. The chain joins TRBV27 to TRBJ2-5, with TRBD2 as a possible D gene (6 bases). There are 14 residues in the CDR3. Looked up from germline, CDR1 is MNHEY and CDR2 is SMNVEV (reference sequence). V lost 6 bases to trimming and J lost 1 base, with 12 bases between them. The CDR3 DNA follows: TGTGCCAGCAGAGCCCAGCGGGTCCAAGAGACCCAGTACTTC. It encodes CASRAQRVQETQYF.

In this sample, this clonotype turned up a few times. The rearrangement joins TRBV7-2 to TRBJ2-5, with TRBD1 matching over 9 bases. The germline gives CDR1 SGHTA, CDR2 FQGNSA. The V gene end was trimmed by 1 base and the J gene end by 5 bases; junction bases not matched to a gene: 8. The CDR3 runs to 16 residues. As DNA, the CDR3 is TGTGCCAGCAGCTTAGAGGGAGGACAGGGGTGGGAGACCCAGTACTTC. As protein: CASSLEGGQGWETQYF.